This T cell receptor beta chain was found in a study of T cells in Graves' hyperthyroidism and ophthalmopathy. This clonotype has at least ten counts. Its antigen is not identified. Exclusion followed for patients with uncontrolled infection, other autoimmune disease, pregnancy or lactation. Study observations and caveats: Separating ophthalmopathy from stable hyperthyroidism was achieved by a 13 V-J model.

RNA transcripts served as the template for amplifying TCR beta CDR3 regions. The study used the HTBI primer set for a first-round RT-PCR of the TCR CDR3. One entry per CDR3 protein results from TCRdb running MiXCR on the multiplex PCR reads. The sample lists about 360,000 distinct CDR3 sequences, under 20% occurring once. This CDR3 comprises 15 residues. Per the germline V gene, CDR1 is SNHLY and CDR2 is FYNNEI. Trimming shortened V by 6 bases and J by 5 bases, and 16 bases separated the two germline ends. The clonotype originates from a woman aged 18-29 years with Graves' hyperthyroidism. Sequenced: blood. The genes are TRBV2 and TRBJ1-4; D perhaps matches TRBD1 (5 bases). CDR3 DNA sequence: TGTGCCAGCAGAGCTACTAGCGGGGGGAATGAAAAACTGTTTTTT. This codes for CASRATSGGNEKLFF.